A selection of T cell receptor beta chains follows, all from one sample in a study of spatial heterogeneity in lung cancer. TCRdb itself ran the 5' RACE reads through MiXCR, one entry per CDR3 protein. The profile shows about 82,000 distinct CDR3 sequences, around 12% of them singletons. The specimen comprised PBMCs, sampled at surgery. Every receptor here comes from a male donor with early-stage non-small cell lung cancer. CDR3s include the opening cysteine and the closing phenylalanine or tryptophan. Fields, in order: CDR3 length, J gene, V gene, CDR3 protein.

15,TRBJ2-2,TRBV6-5,CASSYGQANTGELFF
14,TRBJ2-2,TRBV5-1,CASSLGQITGELFF
13,TRBJ1-1,TRBV29-1,CSVEGQGSTEAFF
17,TRBJ1-1,TRBV3-1,CASSQARPGTGSTEAFF
15,TRBJ2-6,TRBV19,CASSMVGSGANVLTF
16,TRBJ2-3,TRBV20-1,CSAIRPEGQTTDTQYF
13,TRBJ1-1,TRBV11-3,CASSSTPGTEAFF
14,TRBJ1-5,TRBV29-1,CSVLLDHSNQPQHF
14,TRBJ2-7,TRBV2,CASSEGAQGDEQYF
15,TRBJ2-1,TRBV10-3,CAISVRTLNYNEQFF
13,TRBJ2-7,TRBV10-3,CAIRELLYYEQYF
14,TRBJ1-1,TRBV5-1,CASSLSGSNTEAFF
13,TRBJ1-1,TRBV7-9,CASSLEIRTEAFF